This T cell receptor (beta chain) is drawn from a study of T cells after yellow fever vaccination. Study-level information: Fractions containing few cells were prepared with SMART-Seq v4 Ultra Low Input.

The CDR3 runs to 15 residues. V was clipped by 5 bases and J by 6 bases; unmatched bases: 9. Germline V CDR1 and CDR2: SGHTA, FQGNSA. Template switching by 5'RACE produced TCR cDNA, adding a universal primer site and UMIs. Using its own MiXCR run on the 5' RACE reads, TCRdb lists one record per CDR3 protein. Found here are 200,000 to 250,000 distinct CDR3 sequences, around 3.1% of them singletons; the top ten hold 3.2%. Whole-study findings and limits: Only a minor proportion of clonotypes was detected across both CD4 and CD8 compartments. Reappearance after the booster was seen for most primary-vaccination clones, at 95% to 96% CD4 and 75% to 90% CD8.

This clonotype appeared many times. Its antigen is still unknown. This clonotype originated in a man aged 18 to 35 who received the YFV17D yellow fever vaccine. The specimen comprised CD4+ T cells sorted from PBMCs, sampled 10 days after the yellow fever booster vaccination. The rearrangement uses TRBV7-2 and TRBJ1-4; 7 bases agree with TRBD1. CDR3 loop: CASSPYDREYEKLFF. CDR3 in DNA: TGTGCCAGCAGCCCTTATGACAGGGAGTATGAAAAACTGTTTTTT.